This TCR beta chain was recorded in a study of T cells in Graves' hyperthyroidism and ophthalmopathy. Germline V gene sequence: CDR1 SGHVS, CDR2 FNYEAQ. V gave up 7 bases and J gave up 5 bases, with 19 bases separating them. The CDR3 length is 15 residues. RNA transcripts provided the source from which TCR beta CDR3 regions were amplified. First-round RT-PCR targeting the TCR CDR3 was performed with the HTBI primer set. TCRdb re-called the multiplex PCR reads through MiXCR, storing one row per CDR3 protein. The sample has about 560,000 distinct CDR3 sequences; 16% are singletons. This clonotype originated in a woman aged 18-29 years with Graves' hyperthyroidism. Sequencing used blood. The genes are TRBV7-6 and TRBJ2-3, with a possible D match to TRBD2 (6 bases). The DNA of the CDR3 is TGTGCCAGCACCCCTTGGGGACTGGAGGGAGATACGCAGTATTTT. The encoded protein is CASTPWGLEGDTQYF.